This T cell receptor beta chain was identified during a study of cytomegalovirus exposure and HLA in healthy donors. This PCR relied on a set of 60 Vbeta primers and 13 Jbeta primers. Sequencing was performed with immunoSEQ multiplex PCR; in TCRdb, only in-frame clones are kept and a portion is missing. Its table lists 65,000 to 80,000 clones. Nominally healthy donors provided the samples, though records likely missed some immune exposures. This TCR was sampled from a female donor in good health and CMV-seropositive. The specimen was PBMCs.

This CDR3 is CASSVAAGGPGEQFF. The CDR3 coding sequence is TGTGCCAGCAGCGTAGCGGCGGGGGGGCCTGGTGAGCAGTTCTTC. V usage is TRBV9 and J usage is TRBJ2-1; 9 bases fit TRBD2. This CDR3 is built from 15 residues. The J segment lost 9 bases and the V segment lost 0 bases, leaving 7 bases of the junction unmatched. The germline gives CDR1 SGDLS, CDR2 YYNGEE.